The 32 T cell receptor beta chains listed next were all sequenced from one sample in a study of blood T cell repertoires in COVID-19 (dated by TCRdb to the early 2020s). The library was produced with the immunoSEQ multiplex PCR assay. As stored in TCRdb, this immuneACCESS dataset retains in-frame rearrangements with V and J assigned. A fraction of the clones does not appear; measured against another copy, unresolved V genes explain less than half of the discrepancy, and the remainder lacks a known reason. The sample table records about 120,000 clones; around three quarters of these occur just once. Of the sample, about a sixth is held by the ten largest clones. The sample consisted of peripheral blood. These receptors were taken from a man between 60 and 75 years old with active or convalescent COVID-19.

The rearrangement links TRBV4-3 to TRBJ2-7; 7 bases are a match to TRBD1. The germline CDR1 and CDR2 sequences are LGHNA and YSLEER. This CDR3 is built from 15 residues. With 1 base clipped from V and 3 bases from J, the junction kept 6 bases outside the gene matches. The CDR3 DNA is TGCGCCAGCAGCCAAGGACAGGGACCAGTCTACGAGCAGTACTTC. Translation gives CASSQGQGPVYEQYF.

The chain recombines TRBV6-5 with TRBJ1-3, with D possibly being TRBD1 (5 bases). The CDR3 runs to 14 residues. V was clipped by 6 bases and J by 7 bases, with 16 bases between them. Looked up from germline, CDR1 is MNHEY and CDR2 is SVGAGI. The CDR3 is CASSLKPQGNTIYF. DNA for the CDR3: TGTGCCAGCAGCCTAAAGCCCCAGGGCAACACCATATATTTT.

J is TRBJ2-7 and V is TRBV5-4; D may be TRBD2 (6 bases). Deletions cut 4 bases from V and 3 bases from J, with 17 bases between. CDR1 SGHNT and CDR2 YYREEE come from the germline V gene (reference sequence). There are 15 residues in the CDR3. The CDR3 nucleotides are TGTGCCAGCAGCCCCGGTCCTAGCGTGGACTACGAGCAGTACTTC. This gives the protein CASSPGPSVDYEQYF.

This clone was recorded only once. CDR3 nucleotides: TGTGCCAGCAGCCTGGACAGGGGAGTCACTGAAGCTTTCTTT. As protein: CASSLDRGVTEAFF. The rearrangement uses TRBV11-3 and TRBJ1-1; 9 nucleotides line up with TRBD1. The CDR3 consists of 14 residues. Trimming removed 5 bases from V and 4 bases from J; junction bases left unmatched: 5. Germline lookup yields CDR1 SGHNT and CDR2 YENEEA.

The chain is built from TRBV6-2 or TRBV6-3 and TRBJ1-5, with D possibly TRBD1 on 6 matching bases. Germline V gives CDR1 MNHEY, CDR2 SVGEGT. CDR3 length equals 17 residues. The V end lost 5 bases, the J end lost 4 bases, and 21 bases lay between the germline ends. CDR3 sequence reads: CASSRGAFGQTNQPQHF. As DNA, the CDR3 is TGTGCCAGCAGTCGGGGAGCATTCGGACAGACGAATCAGCCCCAGCATTTT.

In its sample, this clone was seen once. J is TRBJ1-1 and V is TRBV27; D is ambiguous. The CDR3 is 15 residues long. Deletions cut 3 bases from V and 7 bases from J, with 18 bases between. Per germline, CDR1 MNHEY and CDR2 SMNVEV (reference sequence). In DNA, the CDR3 is TGTGCCAGCAGTTTCCATCCCATGAGGACTGGTGAAGCTTTCTTT. Amino acids: CASSFHPMRTGEAFF.

The rearrangement joins TRBV27 to TRBJ1-2; the D gene is possibly TRBD1 (5 bases). This CDR3 comprises 12 residues. Deletions cut 8 bases from V and 8 bases from J, with 15 bases between. CDR1 is MNHEY and CDR2 is SMNVEV in the germline V gene (reference sequence). CDR3 amino acids: CASGIRGSGYTF. In nucleotides, the CDR3 is TGTGCCAGCGGCATTAGGGGTTCCGGCTACACCTTC.

The chain employs TRBV28 and TRBJ1-2; D unresolved. CDR3 length equals 13 residues. Germline CDR1 and CDR2: MDHEN and SYDVKM. Trimming pared 6 bases from V and 7 bases from J, leaving 15 bases between. In nucleotides, the CDR3 is TGTGCCAGCAGGTACGAATCTCGGGGTGGCTACACCTTC. Amino acids: CASRYESRGGYTF.

Written as DNA, the CDR3 is TGTGCCAGCTCCGGGACAGGGAGTAAATTTTTGGACACCGGGGAGCTGTTTTTT. Its translation is CASSGTGSKFLDTGELFF. The chain carries TRBV6-7 and TRBJ2-2; 9 nucleotides agree with TRBD1. TRBV6-7 is an ORF; its function is uncertain. CDR3 length: 18 residues. Trimming cost V 8 bases and J 3 bases; bases outside gene matches: 16.

The chain links TRBV5-4 to TRBJ1-2, with D perhaps TRBD1 (6 bases). CDR1 is SGHNT, CDR2 YYREEE, per germline (reference sequence). V lost 4 bases, J lost 4 bases, and 14 bases lay in between. CDR3 length: 14 residues. The chain's CDR3 is CASSPGGRGYGYTF. The CDR3 DNA sequence: TGTGCCAGCAGCCCCGGGGGGCGAGGCTATGGCTACACCTTC.

This clone occurred once. The same CDR3 arises from other DNA sequences in this sample as well. CDR3: CASSLPSTDTQYF. The CDR3 nucleotides are TGTGCCAGCAGTTTACCTAGCACAGATACGCAGTATTTT. The V gene is TRBV12-3 or TRBV12-4, the J gene TRBJ2-3; D gene unclear. CDR3 length: 13 residues. The germline V and J ends were trimmed by 2 bases and 0 bases, with 3 bases remaining between them.

The rearrangement joins TRBV19 to TRBJ2-3; D not certain. The V end lost 5 bases, the J end lost 1 base, and 7 bases lay between the germline ends. The V gene's germline CDR1 is LNHDA and CDR2 SQIVND (reference sequence). This CDR3 has 13 residues. CDR3 amino acids: CASSPEGTDTQYF. In nucleotides, the CDR3 is TGTGCCAGTAGTCCTGAGGGCACAGATACGCAGTATTTT.

The gene calls are TRBV7-2 and TRBJ1-5; D call uncertain. This CDR3 region has 15 residues. V was shortened by 2 bases and J by 2 bases, with 10 bases between the two germline ends. The V gene's germline CDR1 is SGHTA and CDR2 FQGNSA. CDR3 sequence reads: CASSLTRVGNQPQHF. CDR3 bases: TGTGCCAGCAGCTTAACGAGGGTAGGCAATCAGCCCCAGCATTTT.

This clone was observed a handful of times. V usage is TRBV7-9 and J usage is TRBJ2-1; D is uncertain. The CDR3 is made up of 14 amino acids. Germline V gene sequence: CDR1 SEHNR, CDR2 FQNEAQ (reference sequence). Trimming left V 2 bases short and J 3 bases short, with 8 bases between. The CDR3 coding sequence is TGTGCCAGCAGCTTACTGGCCATCTACAATGAGCAGTTCTTC. Protein sequence: CASSLLAIYNEQFF.

The V gene is TRBV9, the J gene TRBJ2-7, with 8 bases identical to TRBD1. After removal of 4 bases from V and 3 bases from J, the junction contained 12 bases not matched to a gene. This CDR3 contains 16 residues. Looked up from germline, CDR1 is SGDLS and CDR2 is YYNGEE. CDR3 bases: TGTGCCAGCAGCCAGGGGGCAGGGTCCACCTTCTACGAGCAGTACTTC. This gives the protein CASSQGAGSTFYEQYF.

The chain employs TRBV6-5 and TRBJ1-2, with 9 nucleotides matching TRBD1. With 0 bases clipped from V and 7 bases from J, the junction kept 9 bases outside the gene matches. Germline V gene sequence: CDR1 MNHEY, CDR2 SVGAGI. The CDR3 is 16 residues long. The DNA for the CDR3 is TGTGCCAGCAGTTACTCGCCGACAGGGGGGTTCTCTGGCTACACCTTC. It yields the protein CASSYSPTGGFSGYTF.

V is TRBV28 and J is TRBJ2-3; D gene ambiguous. Germline V lookup: CDR1 MDHEN, CDR2 SYDVKM. This CDR3 spans 13 amino acids. Trimming removed 6 bases from V and 6 bases from J, with 13 bases in between. The CDR3 loop is CASSRPGVDTQYF. In DNA, the CDR3 is TGTGCCAGCAGCAGACCCGGAGTGGATACGCAGTATTTT.

The rearrangement links TRBV13 to TRBJ1-5; D not certain. V lost 0 bases and J lost 3, with 15 bases in between. CDR3 length: 17 amino acids. The germline V gene has CDR1 PRHDT and CDR2 FYEKMQ (reference sequence). CDR3 DNA sequence: TGTGCCAGCAGCTTAGGCCGCGGGCAGTTTCTCAATCAGCCCCAGCATTTT. It specifies CASSLGRGQFLNQPQHF.

The CDR3 is CASSTKEAGAYEQYF. CDR3 nucleotides: TGTGCCAGCAGTACTAAGGAAGCGGGAGCCTACGAGCAGTACTTC. The chain combines TRBV21-1 with TRBJ2-7; the DNA was not compared with TRBD2, the D call given in the table. TRBV21-1 is tagged as a pseudogene. The CDR3 runs to 15 residues.

The rearrangement uses TRBV30 and TRBJ2-1; a weak D match, TRBD1 (7 bases). CDR3 length equals 15 residues. Deletions cut 0 bases from V and 7 bases from J, with 16 bases between. Germline assignment: CDR1 GTSNPN and CDR2 SVGIG (reference sequence). The chain's CDR3 is CAWSVSETGRNEQFF. In DNA form, the CDR3 reads TGTGCCTGGAGTGTAAGTGAGACAGGGAGGAATGAGCAGTTCTTC.

Only a few counts were recorded for this clone. Within the sample, other DNA sequences also encode this same CDR3. This chain uses TRBV5-1 with TRBJ2-3; the match to TRBD2 covers 10 bases. This CDR3 region has 15 residues. The V and J ends lost 2 bases and 5 bases, in that order; junction bases with no gene match: 5. Per the germline V gene, CDR1 is SGHRS and CDR2 is YFSETQ. CDR3 bases: TGCGCCAGCAGCTTAGGTCTAGCGGGAGAAGATACGCAGTATTTT. It encodes CASSLGLAGEDTQYF.

This sequence joins TRBV14 and TRBJ2-2, with D tentatively TRBD1 (5 bases). The CDR3 runs 16 residues. V lost 0 bases, J lost 4 bases, and 12 bases lay in between. Germline V gene data show CDR1 as SGHDN and CDR2 as FVKESK. CDR3 protein: CASSQDRASGTGELFF. The CDR3 region has the DNA TGTGCCAGCAGCCAAGACAGGGCCTCGGGCACCGGGGAGCTGTTTTTT. Combining the CDR3 with reference TRBV14 and TRBJ2-2 gives the whole variable domain EAGVTQFPSHSVIEKGQTVTLRCDPISGHDNLYWYRRVMGKEIKFLLHFVKESKQDESGMPNNRFLAERTGGTYSTLKVQPAELEDSGVYFCASSQDRASGTGELFFGEGSRLTVL.

This chain uses TRBV6-6 with TRBJ2-5, with 8 nucleotides matching TRBD2. The J segment lost 1 base and the V segment lost 1 base, leaving 5 bases of the junction unmatched. This CDR3 is 16 amino acids long. Germline CDR1 reads MNHNY; CDR2 reads SVGAGI (reference sequence). The DNA for the CDR3 is TGTGCCAGCAGTTACTATTCTAGCGGGTCCCAAGAGACCCAGTACTTC. It translates to CASSYYSSGSQETQYF.

The chain is built from TRBV6-5 and TRBJ2-1, with 7 nucleotides matching TRBD2. V shed 9 bases and J 8 bases; nucleotides not matched to a gene: 10. The length of the CDR3 is 13 residues. CDR1 and CDR2 (germline): MNHEY, SVGAGI. The CDR3 here is CASLAVNVDEQFF. The CDR3, as DNA: TGTGCCAGTCTAGCGGTCAATGTGGATGAGCAGTTCTTC.

The rearrangement uses TRBV2 and TRBJ1-3; weak D call: TRBD1 (6 bases). V lost 6 bases to trimming and J lost 4 bases, with 16 bases between them. Per the germline V gene, CDR1 is SNHLY and CDR2 is FYNNEI. The CDR3 contains 15 residues. CDR3 DNA: TGTGCCAGCAGAGACAGGTTGAACCTCGGAAACACCATATATTTT. It specifies CASRDRLNLGNTIYF.

CDR3 bases: TGTGCCAGCAGCTTGAGAATGAACACTGAAGCTTTCTTT. It codes for CASSLRMNTEAFF. The rearrangement joins TRBV7-8 to TRBJ1-1; D gene uncertain. CDR3 length equals 13 residues. Germline values: CDR1 SGHVS, CDR2 FQNEAQ. V gave up 3 bases and J gave up 0 bases, with 5 bases separating them.

CDR3 amino acids: CARGASHHKNIQYF. CDR3 DNA sequence: TGTGCCAGGGGAGCCTCGCACCACAAAAACATTCAGTACTTC. The rearrangement uses TRBV19 and TRBJ2-4, with D possibly being TRBD2 (5 bases). The CDR3 has 14 residues. V was trimmed by 9 bases and J by 3 bases, leaving 15 bases between them. CDR1 and CDR2 (germline): LNHDA, SQIVND (reference sequence). The full variable domain, in which reference TRBV19 and TRBJ2-4 provide the parts outside the CDR3, is DGGITQSPKYLFRKEGQNVTLSCEQNLNHDAMYWYRQDPGQGLRLIYYSQIVNDFQKGDIAEGYSVSREKKESFPLTVTSAQKNPTAFYLCARGASHHKNIQYFGAGTRLSVL.

The CDR3 DNA reads TGCAGTGTCTTAACCAGGGATGAGCAGTTCTTC. The encoded protein is CSVLTRDEQFF. The chain recombines TRBV20-1 with TRBJ2-1; a weak D match, TRBD1 (5 bases). The CDR3 is 11 amino acids. V shed 7 bases and J shed 8 bases, with 12 bases lying between them. Germline CDR1 reads DFQATT; CDR2 reads SNEGSKA (reference sequence).

This clone was picked up a small number of times. The rearrangement links TRBV3-1 (or the pseudogene TRBV3-2) to TRBJ1-2, with 10 bases fitting TRBD1. J gave up 8 bases and V 1 base, and 10 bases lay outside the gene matches. There are 16 residues in the CDR3. Germline CDR1 reads LGHDT; CDR2 reads YNNKEL (reference sequence). The CDR3 DNA sequence: TGTGCCAGCAGCCAAGGACCGGGACAGGGGCATCGGGGCTACACCTTC. Translation: CASSQGPGQGHRGYTF.

This clone has a single count. The rearrangement links TRBV30 to TRBJ2-7; 9 bases align to TRBD1. Trimming at V came to 1 base and at J to 4 bases, leaving 5 bases not matched to a gene. The CDR3 spans 14 residues. Germline CDR1 and CDR2: GTSNPN and SVGIG (reference sequence). The CDR3 here is CAWSAGTGSYEQYF. The DNA for the CDR3 is TGTGCCTGGAGTGCGGGGACAGGGTCATACGAGCAGTACTTC. Filled out from reference TRBV30 and TRBJ2-7, the complete variable domain reads SQTIHQWPATLVQPVGSPLSLECTVEGTSNPNLYWYRQAAGRGLQLLFYSVGIGQISSEVPQNLSASRPQDRQFILSSKKLLLSDSGFYLCAWSAGTGSYEQYFGPGTRLTVT.

The sample holds a few counts of this clone. This rearrangement joins TRBV28 to TRBJ2-7; 9 nucleotides match TRBD1. Germline CDR1 reads MDHEN; CDR2 reads SYDVKM. V lost 6 bases and J lost 6; bases outside the gene matches: 9. The CDR3 is 14 residues long. The CDR3 reads CASRGQGLGGEQYF. CDR3 DNA: TGTGCCAGCAGGGGACAGGGTCTTGGAGGCGAGCAGTACTTC.

This chain links TRBV5-4 with TRBJ2-7; 9 bases are shared with TRBD2. CDR1 is SGHNT, CDR2 YYREEE, per germline (reference sequence). V trimming: 0 bases; J trimming: 4 bases; junction bases outside the gene matches: 11. The CDR3 totals 17 residues. CDR3 coding DNA: TGTGCCAGCAGCTTGGGGACTAGCGTAAAAGTAGAGTACGAGCAGTACTTC. It yields the protein CASSLGTSVKVEYEQYF.